A selection of T cell receptor beta chains follows, all from one sample in a study of blood T cell repertoires in COVID-19. Profiled with immunoSEQ multiplex PCR; TCRdb holds only in-frame clones, not every one. The data show hundreds of thousands of clones, roughly 89% seen once. The specimen was PBMCs or T cells enriched from blood (not recorded which). The receptors were sampled from a woman in her late teens or twenties with acute COVID-19. Each CDR3 is given with its conserved first and last residue.

J	V	CDR3
TRBJ1-4	TRBV9	CASQGGSNEKLFF
TRBJ1-3	TRBV7-2	CASSLDSFSGNTIYF
TRBJ1-4	TRBV10-1	CASPGTSATNEKLFF
TRBJ2-1	TRBV21-1	CASSKVSLARIDEQFF
TRBJ1-4	TRBV19	CASSIRTGTNEKLFF
TRBJ2-1	TRBV10-3	CAINGLGLYNEQFF
TRBJ2-7	TRBV28	CSGGRSLLSYEQYF
TRBJ2-5	TRBV3-1/TRBV3-2	CASSQSDRQYF
TRBJ2-1	TRBV5-6	CASSLGGLAGSYNEQFF
TRBJ1-1	TRBV5-1	CASSLAWDRGTEAFF
TRBJ1-1	TRBV7-3	CASSPTAMNTEAFF
TRBJ1-3	TRBV11-3	CASSSDRVPGNTIYF
TRBJ2-7	TRBV7-3	CASSFGTGTYEQYF
TRBJ2-2	TRBV7-7	CASSLAGGNTGELFF
TRBJ2-2	TRBV7-3	CASSLTPSRTGELFF
TRBJ2-5	TRBV28	CASPPRGSDQETQYF
TRBJ2-2	TRBV5-1	CASRGRQGSAGELFF
TRBJ1-2	TRBV3-1/TRBV3-2	CASSQDWQGSYTF
TRBJ2-2	TRBV27	CASSKLETGRGELFF
TRBJ1-1	TRBV7-9	CASSFSQGFTEAFF
TRBJ2-2	TRBV11-3	CASSLALFDTYTGELFF
TRBJ2-2	TRBV30	CAWSVGGTGELFF
TRBJ2-3	TRBV9	CASSVTVGGGEDTQYF
TRBJ2-3	TRBV7-8	CASSLSGTAGTQYF
TRBJ1-5	TRBV6-4	CASSDRYGGPQHF
TRBJ2-1	TRBV5-4	CASSLGLENEQFF
TRBJ1-5	TRBV24-1	CATSVKGNNQPQHF
TRBJ2-7	TRBV5-1	CASSLAPGGQNRQYF
TRBJ2-7	TRBV28	CASRGDSPSSYEQYF
TRBJ1-5	TRBV19	CASSAYGRDNQPQHF
TRBJ2-1	TRBV5-6	CASSLEGAVEQFF
TRBJ1-1	TRBV27	CASSSYRGRDTEAFF
TRBJ1-3	TRBV5-1	CASSLPGNTIYF
TRBJ2-2	TRBV14	CASSQDRPGIGELFF
TRBJ1-6	TRBV6-5	CASSYQPSSYNSPLHF
TRBJ2-1	TRBV4-1	CASSPGLAGVSYNEQFF
TRBJ2-7	TRBV9	CASSVEGSGSIKEQYF
TRBJ1-5	TRBV28	CASRVTGHQPQHF
TRBJ2-1	TRBV28	CASSDNPFGTSGRDEQFF
TRBJ1-5	TRBV7-8	CASSPYRGRGDQPQHF
TRBJ1-1	TRBV10-3	CAIRTGGTEAFF
TRBJ2-7	TRBV7-9	CASSQTGIPYEQYF
TRBJ1-1	TRBV5-1	CASSLEGRTEAFF
TRBJ2-7	TRBV27	CASRRGLAGPYEQYF
TRBJ1-1	TRBV30	CAWSWRTGSSEAFF
TRBJ1-5	TRBV5-8	CASSQTGALGWPQHF
TRBJ2-2	TRBV7-3	CASSIGTVDTGELFF
TRBJ2-3	TRBV27	CASSPSGNTQYF
TRBJ1-5	TRBV29-1	CSASDRGTNQPQHF
TRBJ2-3	TRBV6-8	CASSHSGSPTDTQYF
TRBJ2-3	TRBV11-3	CASSPIRGEDTDTQYF
TRBJ2-6	TRBV10-1	CASSESNGARTSGRSGANVLTF
TRBJ2-7	TRBV27	CASSFGQSYEQYF
TRBJ2-5	TRBV28	CASSPSRTEGTQYF
TRBJ1-5	TRBV19	CASSRRGQISNQPQHF